This record looks at one TCR beta chain sequence and its context. Its antigen is not identified. The CDR3 sequence is 15 residues long. Germline loops: CDR1 SGHNT, CDR2 YYREEE (reference sequence). Losses at the gene ends were 1 base for V and 2 bases for J; bases not matched to a gene: 6. TCR alpha and beta CDR3 regions were amplified from RNA using iRepertoire nested multiplex PCR. Using its own MiXCR run on the multiplex PCR reads, TCRdb lists one record per CDR3 protein. This sample has fewer than 200,000 distinct CDR3 sequences, with about 32% found just once. The record originates from a study of glioma-infiltrating T cells. Study findings and constraints: Above-expected tissue-blood divergence occurred in all gliomas, most in low-grade ones.

The chain employs TRBV5-4 and TRBJ2-7; 7 bases are a match to TRBD1. Sequences were obtained from glioma tissue, nonneoplastic brain tissue, or PBMCs (not recorded which). The clonotype originates from a human donor with low-grade glioma or glioblastoma, undergoing nonglioma brain surgery, or in good health (not recorded which). This CDR3 reads CASSLKTGNTYEQYF. CDR3 coding DNA: TGTGCCAGCAGCTTGAAGACAGGGAATACCTACGAGCAGTACTTC. The full variable domain, completed using reference TRBV5-4 and TRBJ2-7, is ETGVTQSPTHLIKTRGQQVTLRCSSQSGHNTVSWYQQALGQGPQFIFQYYREEENGRGNFPPRFSGLQFPNYSSELNVNALELDDSALYLCASSLKTGNTYEQYFGPGTRLTVT.